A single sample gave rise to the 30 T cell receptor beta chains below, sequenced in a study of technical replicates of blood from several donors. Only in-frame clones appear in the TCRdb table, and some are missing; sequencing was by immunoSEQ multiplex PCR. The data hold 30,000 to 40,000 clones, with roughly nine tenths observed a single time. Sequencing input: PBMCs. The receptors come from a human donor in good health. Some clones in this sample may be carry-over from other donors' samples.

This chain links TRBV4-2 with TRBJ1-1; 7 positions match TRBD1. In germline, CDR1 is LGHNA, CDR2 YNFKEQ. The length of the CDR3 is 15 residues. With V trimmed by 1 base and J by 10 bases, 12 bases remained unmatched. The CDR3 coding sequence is TGTGCCAGCAGCCAAGGGGGCCAGGGGGTGGAGGGAGCTTTCTTT. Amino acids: CASSQGGQGVEGAFF.

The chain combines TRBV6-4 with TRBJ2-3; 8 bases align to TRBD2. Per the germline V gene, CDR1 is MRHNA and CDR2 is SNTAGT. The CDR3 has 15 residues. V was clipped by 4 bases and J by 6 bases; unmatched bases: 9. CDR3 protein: CASSVSAGAGDTQYF. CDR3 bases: TGTGCCAGCAGTGTCTCAGCGGGAGCTGGGGATACGCAGTATTTT.

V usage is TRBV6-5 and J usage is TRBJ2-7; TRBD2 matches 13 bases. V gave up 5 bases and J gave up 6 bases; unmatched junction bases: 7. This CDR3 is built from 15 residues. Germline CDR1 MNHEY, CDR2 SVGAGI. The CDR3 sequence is CASSQRLAGGGEQYF. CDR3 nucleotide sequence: TGTGCCAGCAGTCAACGACTAGCGGGAGGAGGCGAGCAGTACTTC.

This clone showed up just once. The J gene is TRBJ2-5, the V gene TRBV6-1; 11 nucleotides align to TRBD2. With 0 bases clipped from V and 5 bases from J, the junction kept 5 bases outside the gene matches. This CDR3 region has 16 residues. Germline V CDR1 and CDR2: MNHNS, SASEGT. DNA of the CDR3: TGTGCCAGCAGTGAAGCTACTAGCGGGGGCCGGGAGACCCAGTACTTC. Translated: CASSEATSGGRETQYF.

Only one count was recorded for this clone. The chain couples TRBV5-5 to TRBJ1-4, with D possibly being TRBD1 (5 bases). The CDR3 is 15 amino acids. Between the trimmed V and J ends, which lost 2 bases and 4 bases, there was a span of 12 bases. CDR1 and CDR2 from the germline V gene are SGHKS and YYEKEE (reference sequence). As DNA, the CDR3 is TGTGCCAGCAGCTTAATAGGACATATTAATGAAAAACTGTTTTTT. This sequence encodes CASSLIGHINEKLFF.

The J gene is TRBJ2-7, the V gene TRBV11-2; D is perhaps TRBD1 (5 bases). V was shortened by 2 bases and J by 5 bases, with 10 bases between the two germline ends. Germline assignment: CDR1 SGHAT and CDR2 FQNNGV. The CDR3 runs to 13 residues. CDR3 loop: CASSLTVRDEQYF. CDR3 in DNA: TGTGCCAGCAGCTTAACTGTCAGGGACGAGCAGTACTTC.

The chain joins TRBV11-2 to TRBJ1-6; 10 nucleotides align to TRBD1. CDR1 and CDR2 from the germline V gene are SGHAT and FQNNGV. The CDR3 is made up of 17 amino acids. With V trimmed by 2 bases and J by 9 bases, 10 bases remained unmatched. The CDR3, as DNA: TGTGCCAGCAGCTTAAGGTGGACAGGGGGTAGGGGTTCACCCCTCCACTTT. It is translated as CASSLRWTGGRGSPLHF.

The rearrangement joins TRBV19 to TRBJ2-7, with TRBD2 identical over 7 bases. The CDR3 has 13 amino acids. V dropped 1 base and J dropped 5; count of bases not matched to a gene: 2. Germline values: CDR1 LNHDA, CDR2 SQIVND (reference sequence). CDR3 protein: CASSIVRGDEQYF. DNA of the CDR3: TGTGCCAGTAGTATAGTCCGGGGGGACGAGCAGTACTTC.

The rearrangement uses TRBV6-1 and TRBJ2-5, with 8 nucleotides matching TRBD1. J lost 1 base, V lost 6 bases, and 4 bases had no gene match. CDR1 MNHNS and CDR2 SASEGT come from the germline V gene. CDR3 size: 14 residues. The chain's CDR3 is CASRKTGAQETQYF. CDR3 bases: TGTGCCAGCAGGAAGACAGGGGCCCAAGAGACCCAGTACTTC.

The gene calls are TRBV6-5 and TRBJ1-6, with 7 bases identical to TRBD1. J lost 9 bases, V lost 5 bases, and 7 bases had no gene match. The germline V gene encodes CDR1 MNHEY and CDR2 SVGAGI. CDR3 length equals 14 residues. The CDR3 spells CASSTNRGGSPLHF. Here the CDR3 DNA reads TGTGCCAGCAGTACCAACAGGGGTGGTTCACCCCTCCACTTT.

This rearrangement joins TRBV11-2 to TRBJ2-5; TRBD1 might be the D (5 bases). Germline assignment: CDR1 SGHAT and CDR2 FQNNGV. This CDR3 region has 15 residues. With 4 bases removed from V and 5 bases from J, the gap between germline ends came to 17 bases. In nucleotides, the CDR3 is TGTGCCAGCAGCTCCACGGTGGGGCGAAGGGAGACCCAGTACTTC. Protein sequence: CASSSTVGRRETQYF.

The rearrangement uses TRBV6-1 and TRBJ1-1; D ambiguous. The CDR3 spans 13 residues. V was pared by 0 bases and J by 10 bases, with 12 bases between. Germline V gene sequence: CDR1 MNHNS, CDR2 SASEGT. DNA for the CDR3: TGTGCCAGCAGTGAAGCGAGCGGAGCAGCAGCTTTCTTT. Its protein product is CASSEASGAAAFF.

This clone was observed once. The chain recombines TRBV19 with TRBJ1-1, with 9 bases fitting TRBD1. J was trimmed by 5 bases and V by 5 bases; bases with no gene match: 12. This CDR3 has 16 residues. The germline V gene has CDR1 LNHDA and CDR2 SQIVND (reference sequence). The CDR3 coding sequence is TGTGCCAGTAGTCCGGGGGTAAGGACAGGGGAGACTGAAGCTTTCTTT. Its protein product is CASSPGVRTGETEAFF.

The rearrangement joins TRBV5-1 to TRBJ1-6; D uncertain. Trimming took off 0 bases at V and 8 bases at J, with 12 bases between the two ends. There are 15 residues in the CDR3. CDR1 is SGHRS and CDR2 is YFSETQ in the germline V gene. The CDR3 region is CASSLGGTLDSPLHF. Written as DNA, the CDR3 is TGCGCCAGCAGCTTGGGCGGAACTCTCGATTCACCCCTCCACTTT.

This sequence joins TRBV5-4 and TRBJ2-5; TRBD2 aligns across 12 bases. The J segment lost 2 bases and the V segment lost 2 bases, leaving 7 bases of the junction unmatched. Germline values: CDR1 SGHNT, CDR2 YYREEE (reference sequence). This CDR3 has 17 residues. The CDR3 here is CASSLPSGGGRQETQYF. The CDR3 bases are TGTGCCAGCAGCTTACCTAGCGGGGGGGGGAGGCAAGAGACCCAGTACTTC.

CDR3 DNA sequence: TGTGCCTGGAGTGTACTAGCGGGAGTAAACAATGAGCAGTTCTTC. This sequence encodes CAWSVLAGVNNEQFF. The V call is TRBV30, the J call TRBJ2-1; 11 bases are shared with TRBD2. V was pared by 0 bases and J by 5 bases, with 3 bases of the junction left unmatched. The CDR3 totals 15 residues. Germline lookup yields CDR1 GTSNPN and CDR2 SVGIG (reference sequence). Full variable domain (remainder filled in from reference TRBV30 and TRBJ2-1): SQTIHQWPATLVQPVGSPLSLECTVEGTSNPNLYWYRQAAGRGLQLLFYSVGIGQISSEVPQNLSASRPQDRQFILSSKKLLLSDSGFYLCAWSVLAGVNNEQFFGPGTRLTVL.

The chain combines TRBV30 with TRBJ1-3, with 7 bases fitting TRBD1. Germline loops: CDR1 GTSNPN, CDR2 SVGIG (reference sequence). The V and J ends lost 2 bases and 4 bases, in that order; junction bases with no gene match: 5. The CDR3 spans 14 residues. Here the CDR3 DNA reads TGTGCCTGGAGTCGAGGGGGCGACGGAAACACCATATATTTT. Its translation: CAWSRGGDGNTIYF.

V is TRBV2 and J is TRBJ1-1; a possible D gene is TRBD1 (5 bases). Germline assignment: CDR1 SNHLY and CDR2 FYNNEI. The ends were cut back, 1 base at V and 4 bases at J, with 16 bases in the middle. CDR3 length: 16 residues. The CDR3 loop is CASSEVYPGGTTEAFF. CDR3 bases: TGTGCCAGCAGTGAAGTTTATCCGGGAGGGACCACTGAAGCTTTCTTT.

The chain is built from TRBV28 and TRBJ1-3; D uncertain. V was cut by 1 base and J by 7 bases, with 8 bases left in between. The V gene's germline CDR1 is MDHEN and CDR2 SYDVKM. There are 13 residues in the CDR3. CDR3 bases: TGTGCCAGCAGTTTATTCGCCGGGAACACCATATATTTT. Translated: CASSLFAGNTIYF. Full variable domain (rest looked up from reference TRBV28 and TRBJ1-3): DVKVTQSSRYLVKRTGEKVFLECVQDMDHENMFWYRQDPGLGLRLIYFSYDVKMKEKGDIPEGYSVSREKKERFSLILESASTNQTSMYLCASSLFAGNTIYFGEGSWLTVV.

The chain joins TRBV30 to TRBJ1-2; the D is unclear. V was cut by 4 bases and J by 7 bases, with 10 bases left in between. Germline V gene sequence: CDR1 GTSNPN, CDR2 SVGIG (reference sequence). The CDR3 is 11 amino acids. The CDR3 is CAWNTRGGYTF. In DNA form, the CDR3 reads TGTGCCTGGAATACGCGTGGTGGCTACACCTTC.

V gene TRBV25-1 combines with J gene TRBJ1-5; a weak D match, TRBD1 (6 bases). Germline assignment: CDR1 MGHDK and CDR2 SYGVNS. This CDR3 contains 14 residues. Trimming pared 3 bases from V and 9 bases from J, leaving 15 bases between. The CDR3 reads CASSDRDTFAPQHF. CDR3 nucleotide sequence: TGTGCCAGCAGTGACCGGGACACCTTTGCGCCCCAGCATTTT. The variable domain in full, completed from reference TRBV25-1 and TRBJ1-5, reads EADIYQTPRYLVIGTGKKITLECSQTMGHDKMYWYQQDPGMELHLIHYSYGVNSTEKGDLSSESTVSRIRTEHFPLTLESARPSHTSQYLCASSDRDTFAPQHFGDGTRLSIL.

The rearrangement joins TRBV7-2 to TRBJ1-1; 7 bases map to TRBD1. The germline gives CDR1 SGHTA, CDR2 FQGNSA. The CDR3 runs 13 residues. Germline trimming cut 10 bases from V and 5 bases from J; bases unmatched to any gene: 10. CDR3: CATHLIQGTEAFF. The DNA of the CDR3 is TGTGCCACTCACCTAATACAGGGGACTGAAGCTTTCTTT.

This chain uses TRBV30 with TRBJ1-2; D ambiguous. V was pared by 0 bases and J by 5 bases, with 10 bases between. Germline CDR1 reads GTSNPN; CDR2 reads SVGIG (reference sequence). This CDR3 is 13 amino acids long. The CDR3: CAWSVHLAYGYTF. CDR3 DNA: TGTGCCTGGAGTGTCCACCTAGCTTATGGCTACACCTTC.

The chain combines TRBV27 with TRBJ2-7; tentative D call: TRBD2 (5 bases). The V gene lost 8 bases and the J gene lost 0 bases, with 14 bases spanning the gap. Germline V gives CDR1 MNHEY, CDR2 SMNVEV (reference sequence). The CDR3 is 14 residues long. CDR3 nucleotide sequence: TGTGCCAGCCAGGACTCCTGGAGCTCCTACGAGCAGTACTTC. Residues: CASQDSWSSYEQYF.

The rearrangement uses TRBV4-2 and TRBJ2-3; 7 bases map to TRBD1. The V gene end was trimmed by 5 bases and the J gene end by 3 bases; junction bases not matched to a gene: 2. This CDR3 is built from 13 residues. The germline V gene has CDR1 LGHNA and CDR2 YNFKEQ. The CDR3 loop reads CASSRGRTDTQYF. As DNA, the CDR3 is TGTGCCAGCAGCAGGGGGCGGACAGATACGCAGTATTTT.

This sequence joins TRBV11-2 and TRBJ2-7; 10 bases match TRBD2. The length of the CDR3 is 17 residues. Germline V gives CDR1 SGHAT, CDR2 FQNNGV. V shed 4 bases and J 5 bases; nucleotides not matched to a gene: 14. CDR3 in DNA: TGTGCCAGCAGCTCCACAACACTAGCGGGATATCCCCACGAGCAGTACTTC. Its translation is CASSSTTLAGYPHEQYF.

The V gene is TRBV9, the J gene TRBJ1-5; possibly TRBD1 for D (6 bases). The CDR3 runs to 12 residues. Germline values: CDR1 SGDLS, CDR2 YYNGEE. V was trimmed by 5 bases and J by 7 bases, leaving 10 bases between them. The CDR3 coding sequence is TGTGCCAGCAGTCGAGGGGGACAGCCCCAGCATTTT. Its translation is CASSRGGQPQHF. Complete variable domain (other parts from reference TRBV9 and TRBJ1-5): DSGVTQTPKHLITATGQRVTLRCSPRSGDLSVYWYQQSLDQGLQFLIQYYNGEERAKGNILERFSAQQFPDLHSELNLSSLELGDSALYFCASSRGGQPQHFGDGTRLSIL.

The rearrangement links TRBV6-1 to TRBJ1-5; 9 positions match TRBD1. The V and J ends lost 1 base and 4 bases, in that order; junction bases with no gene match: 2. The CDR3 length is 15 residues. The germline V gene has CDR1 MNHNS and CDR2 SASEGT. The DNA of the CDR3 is TGTGCCAGCAGTGAAGGGGGGACAGGGAATCAGCCCCAGCATTTT. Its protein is CASSEGGTGNQPQHF.

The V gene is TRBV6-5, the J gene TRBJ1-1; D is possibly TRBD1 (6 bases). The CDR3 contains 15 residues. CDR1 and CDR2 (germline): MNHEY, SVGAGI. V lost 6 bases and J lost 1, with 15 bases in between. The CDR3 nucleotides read TGTGCCAGCAGCCCCACAGGGACTAGGAACACTGAAGCTTTCTTT. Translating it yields CASSPTGTRNTEAFF.

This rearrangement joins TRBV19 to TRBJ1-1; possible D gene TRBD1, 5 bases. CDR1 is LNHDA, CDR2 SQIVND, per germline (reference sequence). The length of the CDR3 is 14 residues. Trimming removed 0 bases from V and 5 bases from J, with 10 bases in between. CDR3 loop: CASSIDPGGTEAFF. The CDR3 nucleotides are TGTGCCAGTAGTATAGATCCGGGGGGAACTGAAGCTTTCTTT.